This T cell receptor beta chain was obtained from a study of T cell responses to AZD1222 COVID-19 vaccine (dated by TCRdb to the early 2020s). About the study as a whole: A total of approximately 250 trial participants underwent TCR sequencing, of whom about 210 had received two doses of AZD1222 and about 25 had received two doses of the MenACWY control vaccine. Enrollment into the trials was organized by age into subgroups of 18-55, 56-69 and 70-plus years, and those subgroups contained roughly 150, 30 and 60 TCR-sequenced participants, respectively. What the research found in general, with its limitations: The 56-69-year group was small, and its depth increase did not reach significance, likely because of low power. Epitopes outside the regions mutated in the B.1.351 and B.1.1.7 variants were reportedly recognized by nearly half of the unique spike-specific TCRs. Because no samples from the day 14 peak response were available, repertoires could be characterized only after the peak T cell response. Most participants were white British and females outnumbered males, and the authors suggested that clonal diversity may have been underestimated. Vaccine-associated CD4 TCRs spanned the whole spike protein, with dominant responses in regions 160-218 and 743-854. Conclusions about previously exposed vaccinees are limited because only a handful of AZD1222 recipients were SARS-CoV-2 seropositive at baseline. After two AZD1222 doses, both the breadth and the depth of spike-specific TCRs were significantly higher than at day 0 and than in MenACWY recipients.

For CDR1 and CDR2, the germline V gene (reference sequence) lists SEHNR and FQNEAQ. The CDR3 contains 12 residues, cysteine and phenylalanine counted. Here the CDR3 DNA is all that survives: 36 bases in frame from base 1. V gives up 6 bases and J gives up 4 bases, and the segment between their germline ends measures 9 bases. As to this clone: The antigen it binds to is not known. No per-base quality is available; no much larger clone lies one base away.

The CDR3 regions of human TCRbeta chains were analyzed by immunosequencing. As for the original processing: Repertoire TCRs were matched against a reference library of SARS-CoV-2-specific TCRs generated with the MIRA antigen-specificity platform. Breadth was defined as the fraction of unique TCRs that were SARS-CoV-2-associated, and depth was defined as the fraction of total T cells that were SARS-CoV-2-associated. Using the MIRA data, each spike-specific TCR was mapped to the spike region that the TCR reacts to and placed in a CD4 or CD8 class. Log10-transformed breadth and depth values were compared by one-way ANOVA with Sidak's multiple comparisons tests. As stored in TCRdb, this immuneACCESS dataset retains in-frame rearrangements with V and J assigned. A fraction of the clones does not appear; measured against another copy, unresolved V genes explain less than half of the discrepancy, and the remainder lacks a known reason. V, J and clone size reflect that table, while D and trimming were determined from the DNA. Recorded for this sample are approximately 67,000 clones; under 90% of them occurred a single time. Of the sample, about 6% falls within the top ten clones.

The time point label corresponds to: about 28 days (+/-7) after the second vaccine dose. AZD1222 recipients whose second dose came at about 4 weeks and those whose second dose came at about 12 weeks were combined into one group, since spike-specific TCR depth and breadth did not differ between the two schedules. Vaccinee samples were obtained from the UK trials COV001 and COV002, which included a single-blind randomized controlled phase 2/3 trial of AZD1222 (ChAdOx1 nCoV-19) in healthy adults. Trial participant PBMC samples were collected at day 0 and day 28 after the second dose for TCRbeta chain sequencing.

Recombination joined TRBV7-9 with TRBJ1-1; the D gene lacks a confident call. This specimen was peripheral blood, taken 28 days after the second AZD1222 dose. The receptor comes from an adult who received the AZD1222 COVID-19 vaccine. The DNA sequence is TGTGCCAGCAGTTCCGATCTCACTGAAGCTTTCTTT. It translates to CASSSDLTEAFF.